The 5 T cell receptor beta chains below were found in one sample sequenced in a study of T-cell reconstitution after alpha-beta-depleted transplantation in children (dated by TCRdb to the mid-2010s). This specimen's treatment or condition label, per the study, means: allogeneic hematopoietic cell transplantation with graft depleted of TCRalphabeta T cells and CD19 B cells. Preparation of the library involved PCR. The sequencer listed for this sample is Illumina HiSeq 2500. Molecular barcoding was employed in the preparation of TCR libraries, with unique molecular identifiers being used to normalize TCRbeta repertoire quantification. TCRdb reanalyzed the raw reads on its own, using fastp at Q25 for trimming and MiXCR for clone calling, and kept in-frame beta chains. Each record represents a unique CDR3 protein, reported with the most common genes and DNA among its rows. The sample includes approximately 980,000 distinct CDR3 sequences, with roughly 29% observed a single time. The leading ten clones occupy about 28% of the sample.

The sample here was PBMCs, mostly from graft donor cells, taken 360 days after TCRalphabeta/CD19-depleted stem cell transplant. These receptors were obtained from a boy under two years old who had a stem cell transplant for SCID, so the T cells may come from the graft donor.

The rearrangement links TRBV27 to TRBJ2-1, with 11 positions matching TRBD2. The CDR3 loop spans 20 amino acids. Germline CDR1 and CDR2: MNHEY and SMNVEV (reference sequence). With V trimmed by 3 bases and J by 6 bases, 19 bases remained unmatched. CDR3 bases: TGTGCCAGCAGTTTCCTAGCGGGGGGTTCCTTCACGGGCGATGTCAATGAGCAGTTCTTC. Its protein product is CASSFLAGGSFTGDVNEQFF.

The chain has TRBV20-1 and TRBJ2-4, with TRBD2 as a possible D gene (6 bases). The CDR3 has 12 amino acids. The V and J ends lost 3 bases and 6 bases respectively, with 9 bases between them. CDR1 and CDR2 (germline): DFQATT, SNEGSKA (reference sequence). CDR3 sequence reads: CSASRGINIQYF. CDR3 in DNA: TGCAGTGCTAGCCGGGGGATAAACATTCAGTACTTC.

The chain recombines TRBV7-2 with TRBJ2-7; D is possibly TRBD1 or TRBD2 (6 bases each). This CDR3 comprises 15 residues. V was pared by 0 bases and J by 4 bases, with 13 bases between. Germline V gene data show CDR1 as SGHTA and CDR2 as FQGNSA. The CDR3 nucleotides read TGTGCCAGCAGCTTAGCGCTGGGGGGCAGATACGAGCAGTACTTC. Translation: CASSLALGGRYEQYF.

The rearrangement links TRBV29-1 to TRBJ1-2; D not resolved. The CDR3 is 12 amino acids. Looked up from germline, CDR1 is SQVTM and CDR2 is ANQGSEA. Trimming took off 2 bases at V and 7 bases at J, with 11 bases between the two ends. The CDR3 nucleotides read TGCAGCGTTGAATCCGAACAGCTTGGCTACACCTTC. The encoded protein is CSVESEQLGYTF.

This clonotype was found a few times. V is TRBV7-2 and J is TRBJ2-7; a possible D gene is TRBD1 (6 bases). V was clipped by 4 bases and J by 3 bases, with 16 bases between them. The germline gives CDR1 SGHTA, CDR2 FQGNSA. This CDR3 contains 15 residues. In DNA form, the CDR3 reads TGTGCCAGCAGCTGGACCTGGACAGATATCTACGAGCAGTACTTC. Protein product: CASSWTWTDIYEQYF.